The rows below give T cell receptor beta chains drawn from one sample of a study of radiotherapy plus CTLA-4 blockade in lung cancer. Libraries were prepared by immunoSEQ multiplex PCR; TCRdb keeps only in-frame clonotypes and omits some of them. This sample has around 90,000 clones, with roughly 85% found just once. The sample was peripheral blood, taken from a patient treated with radiotherapy plus ipilimumab. These TCRs come from a human donor with non-small cell lung cancer who had stable disease on radiotherapy plus ipilimumab. The CDR3 runs from the conserved cysteine through the conserved F or W. The order of the fields is V gene, J gene, D gene, clone size, CDR3 protein, CDR3 DNA. The D gene is left open where the match is weak. The size of a clone is reported for some rows only, either as once, few or many, or as a class for expanded clones.

>TRBV28|TRBJ2-5|NA|NA
CASSLSKETQYF
TGTGCCAGCAGTTTGTCGAAAGAGACCCAGTACTTC
>TRBV11-2|TRBJ1-6|NA|NA
CASSFPRQRRHSPLHF
TGTGCCAGCAGCTTCCCACGACAGCGAAGACATTCACCCCTCCACTTT
>TRBV10-3|TRBJ2-3|TRBD1|NA
CAISRTGGTDTQYF
TGTGCCATCAGCAGGACAGGGGGCACAGATACGCAGTATTTT
>TRBV11-1|TRBJ2-3|NA|once
CASSLSSGLDTQYF
TGTGCCAGCAGCTTATCCAGCGGTCTGGATACGCAGTATTTT
>TRBV30|TRBJ2-1|TRBD2|NA
CAWSGLSGRVEQFF
TGTGCCTGGAGCGGCCTTAGCGGGAGGGTTGAGCAGTTCTTC
>TRBV5-1|TRBJ1-2|TRBD1|NA
CASSFRSGGDYGYTF
TGCGCCAGCAGCTTCAGATCAGGGGGGGACTATGGCTACACCTTC
>TRBV19|TRBJ2-1|TRBD2|NA
CASIGTSGTNEQFF
TGTGCCAGTATCGGGACTAGCGGAACCAATGAGCAGTTCTTC
>TRBV28|TRBJ2-3|NA|NA
CASSPHPSSWDTQYF
TGTGCCAGCAGTCCTCATCCCTCTTCGTGGGATACGCAGTATTTT
>TRBV28|TRBJ2-7|NA|NA
CASSTQMTGTSYEQYF
TGTGCCAGCAGTACCCAGATGACAGGGACTTCCTACGAGCAGTACTTC
>TRBV19|TRBJ1-6|TRBD1|NA
CASSIGTENNSPLHF
TGTGCCAGTAGTATCGGGACAGAGAATAATTCACCCCTCCACTTT
>TRBV27|TRBJ1-2|NA|NA
CASRTVNSYGYTF
TGTGCCAGCAGGACAGTTAACTCCTATGGCTACACCTTC
>TRBV5-4|TRBJ2-1|NA|NA
CASSSAGRSSYNEQFF
TGTGCCAGCAGCTCCGCCGGGCGCAGCTCCTACAATGAGCAGTTCTTC
>TRBV19|TRBJ2-3|NA|NA
CASRLGGQGTDTQYF
TGTGCCAGTAGACTAGGGGGGCAGGGCACAGATACGCAGTATTTT
>TRBV6-5|TRBJ2-1|NA|NA
CASSSPVNGRIYEQFF
TGTGCCAGCAGTTCTCCGGTGAACGGGAGAATCTATGAGCAGTTCTTC
>TRBV27|TRBJ2-3|TRBD2|NA
CASSLRASGGTDTQYF
TGTGCCAGCAGTTTAAGGGCTAGCGGGGGCACAGATACGCAGTATTTT
>TRBV19|TRBJ1-1|TRBD1|NA
CASSTGTGIAEAFF
TGTGCCAGTAGTACCGGGACAGGGATCGCTGAAGCTTTCTTT
>TRBV11-2|TRBJ2-1|NA|NA
CASSPGYNEQFF
TGTGCCAGCAGCCCAGGCTACAATGAGCAGTTCTTC
>TRBV7-2|TRBJ2-3|NA|NA
CASSPNGEDTDTQYF
TGTGCCAGCAGCCCTAATGGGGAGGACACAGATACGCAGTATTTT
>TRBV5-4|TRBJ2-5|NA|NA
CASSLFSAETQYF
TGTGCCAGCAGCCTTTTTAGCGCAGAGACCCAGTACTTC
>TRBV5-1|TRBJ2-3|NA|once
CASSLAWLARTITTDTQYF
TGCGCCAGCAGCTTGGCTTGGCTAGCGAGAACTATAACCACAGATACGCAGTATTTT
>TRBV7-8|TRBJ1-1|TRBD1|NA
CASSPGQGAVAEAFF
TGTGCCAGCAGCCCCGGACAGGGGGCTGTCGCTGAAGCTTTCTTT
>TRBV7-9|TRBJ2-1|NA|NA
CASSLAGGAYNEQFF
TGTGCCAGCAGCTTAGCGGGCGGGGCCTACAATGAGCAGTTCTTC
>TRBV29-1|TRBJ1-2|NA|NA
CSVGGSGGYTF
TGCAGCGTTGGAGGGTCCGGTGGCTACACCTTC
>TRBV6-1|TRBJ2-7|NA|NA
CASSEGGGPYEQYF
TGTGCCAGCAGTGAAGGTGGAGGACCCTACGAGCAGTACTTC
>TRBV6-5|TRBJ2-5|TRBD1|NA
CASSTGTGGAKTQYF
TGTGCCAGCAGTACCGGGACAGGGGGCGCTAAGACCCAGTACTTC
>TRBV20-1|TRBJ2-7|NA|NA
CSATPSFEQYF
TGCAGTGCTACTCCTAGCTTCGAGCAGTACTTC
>TRBV2|TRBJ1-6|TRBD1|NA
CASSFPGTDPYNSPLHF
TGTGCCAGCAGTTTCCCCGGGACAGACCCCTATAATTCACCCCTCCACTTT
>TRBV7-3|TRBJ2-7|NA|NA
CASSAKSGTLWEQYF
TGTGCCAGCAGCGCCAAGTCGGGGACACTATGGGAGCAGTACTTC
>TRBV6-5|TRBJ2-7|NA|NA
CASSQAWGDEQYF
TGTGCCAGCAGTCAGGCTTGGGGGGACGAGCAGTACTTC
>TRBV7-8|TRBJ1-3|NA|NA
CASSQDRPREGNTIYF
TGTGCCAGCAGCCAAGACAGGCCGCGGGAAGGAAACACCATATATTTT
>TRBV9|TRBJ2-1|TRBD1|NA
CASSFGQGGEQFF
TGTGCCAGCAGCTTCGGACAGGGGGGTGAGCAGTTCTTC
>TRBV5-5|TRBJ1-4|TRBD1|NA
CASSYGQGLGLGEKLFF
TGTGCCAGCAGCTATGGACAGGGACTTGGATTAGGTGAAAAACTGTTTTTT
>TRBV9|TRBJ1-2|NA|NA
CASSDEGGGYTF
TGTGCCAGCAGCGACGAGGGTGGGGGCTACACCTTC
>TRBV4-2|TRBJ1-5|TRBD1|NA
CASSQAPGTGLQPQHF
TGTGCCAGCAGCCAAGCCCCCGGGACAGGGTTGCAGCCCCAGCATTTT
>TRBV14|TRBJ2-1|TRBD1|NA
CASSPGTGSFNEQFF
TGTGCCAGCAGTCCCGGGACAGGGTCTTTTAATGAGCAGTTCTTC
>TRBV2|TRBJ2-6|TRBD1|NA
CASSEERQGIEGANVLTF
TGTGCCAGCAGTGAAGAACGACAGGGAATCGAAGGGGCCAACGTCCTGACTTTC
>TRBV6-6|TRBJ1-1|TRBD1|NA
CASSYGTGIQNTEAFF
TGTGCCAGCAGTTACGGGACAGGGATCCAGAACACTGAAGCTTTCTTT
>TRBV4-1|TRBJ2-3|TRBD1|NA
CASSQVAGRQGRTDTQYF
TGCGCCAGCAGCCAAGTAGCCGGACGACAGGGCCGCACAGATACGCAGTATTTT
>TRBV2|TRBJ1-1|TRBD1|NA
CASTGQGVMNTEAFF
TGTGCCAGCACTGGGCAGGGGGTCATGAACACTGAAGCTTTCTTT
>TRBV30|TRBJ2-7|TRBD1|once
CAWSVRTGGEQYF
TGTGCCTGGAGTGTACGGACAGGGGGAGAGCAGTACTTC